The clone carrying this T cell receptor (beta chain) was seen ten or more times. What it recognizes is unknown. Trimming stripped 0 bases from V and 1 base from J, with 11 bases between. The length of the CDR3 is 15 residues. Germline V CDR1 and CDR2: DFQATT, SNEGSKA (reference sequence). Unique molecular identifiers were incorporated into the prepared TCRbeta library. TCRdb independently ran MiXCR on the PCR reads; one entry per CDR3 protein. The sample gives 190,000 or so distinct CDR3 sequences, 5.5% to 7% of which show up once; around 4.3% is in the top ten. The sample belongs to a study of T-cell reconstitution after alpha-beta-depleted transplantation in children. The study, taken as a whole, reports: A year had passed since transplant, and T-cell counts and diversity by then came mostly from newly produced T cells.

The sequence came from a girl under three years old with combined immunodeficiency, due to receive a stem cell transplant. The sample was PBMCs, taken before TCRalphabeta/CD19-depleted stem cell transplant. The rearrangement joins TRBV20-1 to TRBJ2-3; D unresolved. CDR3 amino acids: CSARDLGFGTDTQYF. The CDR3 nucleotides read TGCAGTGCTAGAGATCTGGGGTTTGGCACAGATACGCAGTATTTT.